The rows below give T cell receptor beta chains drawn from one sample of a study of blood T cell dynamics during melanoma immunotherapy. Assay used: immunoSEQ multiplex PCR; TCRdb lists only in-frame clones, some missing. The profile shows 6,200 or so clones, about 90% of them singletons. The material was cell-free DNA from blood, obtained from a patient treated with checkpoint blockade. These receptors were taken from a human donor with melanoma. CDR3s include the opening cysteine and the closing phenylalanine or tryptophan. The order of the fields is D gene, J gene, clone size, V gene, CDR3 DNA, CDR3 protein. A D gene is named only where the DNA matches it firmly. Some rows have no size entry. The others give once, few or many, or a class for an expanded clone.

d_gene: .
j_gene: TRBJ1-4
abundance: .
v_gene: TRBV9
CDR3nt: TGTGCCAGCAGCGGAGGGGGGGCAGCTAATGAAAAACTGTTTTTT
CDR3aa: CASSGGGAANEKLFF

d_gene: .
j_gene: TRBJ1-4
abundance: .
v_gene: TRBV5-4
CDR3nt: TGTGCCAGCAGCTTGGGACGAGGGTACGAAAAACTGTTTTTT
CDR3aa: CASSLGRGYEKLFF

d_gene: .
j_gene: TRBJ2-1
abundance: .
v_gene: TRBV13
CDR3nt: TGTGCCAGCAGCTACCGGGACCGCCCCAATGAGCAGTTCTTC
CDR3aa: CASSYRDRPNEQFF

d_gene: TRBD1
j_gene: TRBJ1-2
abundance: .
v_gene: TRBV25-1
CDR3nt: TGTGCCAGCAGTGATATCGGGACAGGTTTTCGCGGCTACACCTTC
CDR3aa: CASSDIGTGFRGYTF

d_gene: .
j_gene: TRBJ1-6
abundance: .
v_gene: TRBV6-6
CDR3nt: TGTGCCAGCCACCGGGGTAATTCACCCCTCCACTTT
CDR3aa: CASHRGNSPLHF

d_gene: .
j_gene: TRBJ1-1
abundance: .
v_gene: TRBV23-1
CDR3nt: TGCGCCAGCCCCGAAGGGGGAGGGAACACTGAAGCTTTCTTT
CDR3aa: CASPEGGGNTEAFF

d_gene: .
j_gene: TRBJ2-7
abundance: .
v_gene: TRBV4-2
CDR3nt: TGTGCCAGCAAATCTGTAGGGGGGGCTAGCGACTACGAGCAGTACTTC
CDR3aa: CASKSVGGASDYEQYF

d_gene: .
j_gene: TRBJ1-2
abundance: .
v_gene: TRBV27
CDR3nt: TGTGCCAGCAGTGGTCCCGGGTTGGGCTACACCTTC
CDR3aa: CASSGPGLGYTF

d_gene: TRBD1
j_gene: TRBJ1-1
abundance: .
v_gene: TRBV15
CDR3nt: TGTGCCACCAGCCCCCGCCGCACAGGGGAGAACACTGAAGCTTTCTTT
CDR3aa: CATSPRRTGENTEAFF

d_gene: .
j_gene: TRBJ2-5
abundance: .
v_gene: TRBV7-2
CDR3nt: TGTGCCAGCAGCGCGTCGGAGACCCAGTACTTC
CDR3aa: CASSASETQYF

d_gene: .
j_gene: TRBJ2-5
abundance: .
v_gene: TRBV14
CDR3nt: TGTGCCAGCAGCCACCTTAAAGAGACCCAGTACTTC
CDR3aa: CASSHLKETQYF

d_gene: .
j_gene: TRBJ1-1
abundance: .
v_gene: TRBV7-9
CDR3nt: TGTGCCAGCAGCTACGGGGCATTCGACACTGAAGCTTTCTTT
CDR3aa: CASSYGAFDTEAFF

d_gene: .
j_gene: TRBJ1-6
abundance: .
v_gene: TRBV14
CDR3nt: TGTGCCAGCAGCCTCTTAATGTTGGGTTATTCACCCCTCCACTTT
CDR3aa: CASSLLMLGYSPLHF

d_gene: .
j_gene: TRBJ2-1
abundance: once
v_gene: TRBV4-2
CDR3nt: TGTGCCAGCAGCCAAGATCGGAGGGGGCTACAGTTCTTC
CDR3aa: CASSQDRRGLQFF

d_gene: .
j_gene: TRBJ1-1
abundance: .
v_gene: TRBV2
CDR3nt: TGTGCCAGCAGCAGGACAGAGAACACTGAAGCTTTCTTT
CDR3aa: CASSRTENTEAFF

d_gene: TRBD2
j_gene: TRBJ2-3
abundance: .
v_gene: TRBV2
CDR3nt: TGTGCCAGCAGTGAATTCGGGGGGAGCACAGATACGCAGTATTTT
CDR3aa: CASSEFGGSTDTQYF

d_gene: .
j_gene: TRBJ1-1
abundance: .
v_gene: TRBV29-1
CDR3nt: TGCAGCGCCCTGAACACTGAAGCTTTCTTT
CDR3aa: CSALNTEAFF

d_gene: .
j_gene: TRBJ2-3
abundance: .
v_gene: TRBV5-4
CDR3nt: TGTGCCAGCAGCTTGGGGCACCGCACAGATACGCAGTATTTT
CDR3aa: CASSLGHRTDTQYF

d_gene: .
j_gene: TRBJ2-5
abundance: once
v_gene: TRBV11-3
CDR3nt: TGTGCCAGCAGCTTAGATGGAGGCAGTGAAGAGACCCAGTACTTC
CDR3aa: CASSLDGGSEETQYF

d_gene: TRBD1
j_gene: TRBJ1-2
abundance: .
v_gene: TRBV2
CDR3nt: TGTGCCAGCACGGGACAGGGGGGCTACACCTTC
CDR3aa: CASTGQGGYTF

d_gene: .
j_gene: TRBJ2-2
abundance: .
v_gene: TRBV7-8
CDR3nt: TGTGCCAGCAGCTTCCGCCCTGGGGGGAACACCGGGGAGCTGTTTTTT
CDR3aa: CASSFRPGGNTGELFF

d_gene: TRBD1
j_gene: TRBJ1-4
abundance: .
v_gene: TRBV29-1
CDR3nt: TGCAGCGCGACAGGGGGTTTTGAAAAACTGTTTTTT
CDR3aa: CSATGGFEKLFF

d_gene: TRBD2
j_gene: TRBJ2-1
abundance: .
v_gene: TRBV9
CDR3nt: TGTGCCAGCAGCCAAGGACTAGCGTCCTACAATGAGCAGTTCTTC
CDR3aa: CASSQGLASYNEQFF

d_gene: .
j_gene: TRBJ2-7
abundance: .
v_gene: TRBV7-9
CDR3nt: TGTGCCAGCGGGGGGCGCTCCTACGAGCAGTACTTC
CDR3aa: CASGGRSYEQYF

d_gene: .
j_gene: TRBJ1-4
abundance: .
v_gene: TRBV9
CDR3nt: TGTGCCAGCAGCGTAGGCGTGGGATCTAATGAAAAACTGTTTTTT
CDR3aa: CASSVGVGSNEKLFF

d_gene: .
j_gene: TRBJ2-5
abundance: .
v_gene: TRBV7-7
CDR3nt: TGTGCCAGCCAGCGCAAGGGGACTGCAAAAGAGACCCAGTACTTC
CDR3aa: CASQRKGTAKETQYF

d_gene: .
j_gene: TRBJ1-4
abundance: .
v_gene: TRBV5-3
CDR3nt: TGTGCCAGAAGCGGCGCCCGGGACGATGAGAATGAAAAACTGTTTTTT
CDR3aa: CARSGARDDENEKLFF

d_gene: .
j_gene: TRBJ2-5
abundance: .
v_gene: TRBV20-1
CDR3nt: TGCAGTGCTCACGAAGAGACCCAGTACTTC
CDR3aa: CSAHEETQYF

d_gene: .
j_gene: TRBJ2-2
abundance: .
v_gene: TRBV5-4
CDR3nt: TGTGCCAGCAGCCTGGGGGCAGGGAACACCGGGGAGCTGTTTTTT
CDR3aa: CASSLGAGNTGELFF

d_gene: TRBD1
j_gene: TRBJ1-3
abundance: .
v_gene: TRBV4-3
CDR3nt: TGCGCCAGCAGCCAGACAGGGTCGGGGGACACCATATATTTT
CDR3aa: CASSQTGSGDTIYF

d_gene: TRBD1
j_gene: TRBJ1-5
abundance: once
v_gene: TRBV6-1
CDR3nt: TGTGCCACCGGGACAGGGAAGCCCCAGCATTTT
CDR3aa: CATGTGKPQHF

d_gene: .
j_gene: TRBJ2-7
abundance: .
v_gene: TRBV5-1
CDR3nt: TGCGCCAGCAGCGAACCAGGAACCTACGAGCAGTACTTC
CDR3aa: CASSEPGTYEQYF

d_gene: .
j_gene: TRBJ2-2
abundance: .
v_gene: TRBV5-5
CDR3nt: TGTGCCAGCAGCTTGCGGGGGCCCGGGGAGCTGTTTTTT
CDR3aa: CASSLRGPGELFF

d_gene: .
j_gene: TRBJ1-1
abundance: .
v_gene: TRBV2
CDR3nt: TGTGCCAGCAGTGAACCCGGGGGAAGCGACGAAGCTTTCTTT
CDR3aa: CASSEPGGSDEAFF

d_gene: TRBD1
j_gene: TRBJ1-5
abundance: once
v_gene: TRBV4-2
CDR3nt: TGTGCCAGCAGCCAAACAGAACAGGGGGCGAAGCCCCAGCATTTT
CDR3aa: CASSQTEQGAKPQHF

d_gene: .
j_gene: TRBJ2-7
abundance: .
v_gene: TRBV7-3
CDR3nt: TGTGCCAGCAGCTTAGGGGCGTCGGGCTACGAGCAGTACTTC
CDR3aa: CASSLGASGYEQYF

d_gene: .
j_gene: TRBJ2-7
abundance: .
v_gene: TRBV9
CDR3nt: TGTGCCAGCAGCGTATCCTCTTCCGAGCAGTACTTC
CDR3aa: CASSVSSSEQYF